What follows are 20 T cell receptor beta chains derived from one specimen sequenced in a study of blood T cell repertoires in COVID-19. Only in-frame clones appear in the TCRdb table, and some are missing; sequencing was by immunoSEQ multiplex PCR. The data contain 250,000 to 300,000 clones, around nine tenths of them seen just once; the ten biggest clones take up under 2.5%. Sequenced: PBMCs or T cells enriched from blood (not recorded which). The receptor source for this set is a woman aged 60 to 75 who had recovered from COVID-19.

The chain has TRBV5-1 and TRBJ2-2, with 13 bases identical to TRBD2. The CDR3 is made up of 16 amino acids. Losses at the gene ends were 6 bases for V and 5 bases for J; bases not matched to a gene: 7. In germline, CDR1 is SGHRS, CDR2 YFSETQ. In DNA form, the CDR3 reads TGCGCCAGCACTATCCCGGGACTAGCGGGGACCGGGGAGCTGTTTTTT. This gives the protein CASTIPGLAGTGELFF.

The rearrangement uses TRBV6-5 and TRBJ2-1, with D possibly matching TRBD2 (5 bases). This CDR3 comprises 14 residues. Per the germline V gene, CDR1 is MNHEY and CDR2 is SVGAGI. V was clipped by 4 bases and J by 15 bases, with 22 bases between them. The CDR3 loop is CASSSAGIASPGFF. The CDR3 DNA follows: TGTGCCAGCAGTTCGGCCGGGATAGCTTCCCCGGGGTTCTTC.

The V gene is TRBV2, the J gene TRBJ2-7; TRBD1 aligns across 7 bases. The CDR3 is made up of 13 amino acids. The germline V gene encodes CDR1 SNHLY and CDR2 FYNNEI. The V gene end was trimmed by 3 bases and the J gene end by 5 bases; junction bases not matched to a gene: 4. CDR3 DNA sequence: TGTGCCAGCAGTGAGACAGGGTCTAACGAGCAGTACTTC. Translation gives CASSETGSNEQYF.

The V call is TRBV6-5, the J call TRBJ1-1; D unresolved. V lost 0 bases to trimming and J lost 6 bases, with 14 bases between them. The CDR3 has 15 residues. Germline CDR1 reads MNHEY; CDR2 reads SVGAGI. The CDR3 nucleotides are TGTGCCAGCAGTTACTCATGGGGAGCCGGCGCTGAAGCTTTCTTT. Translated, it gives CASSYSWGAGAEAFF.

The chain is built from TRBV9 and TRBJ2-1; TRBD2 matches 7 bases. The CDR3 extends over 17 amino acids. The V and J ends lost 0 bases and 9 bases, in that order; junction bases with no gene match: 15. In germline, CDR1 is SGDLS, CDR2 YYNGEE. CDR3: CASSVGGLAAGFGEQFF. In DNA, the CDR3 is TGTGCCAGCAGCGTAGGGGGTCTAGCGGCGGGGTTTGGTGAGCAGTTCTTC.

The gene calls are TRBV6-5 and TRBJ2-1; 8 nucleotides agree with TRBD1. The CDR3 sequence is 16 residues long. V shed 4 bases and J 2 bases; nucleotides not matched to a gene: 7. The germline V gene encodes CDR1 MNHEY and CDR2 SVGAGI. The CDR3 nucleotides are TGTGCCAGCAGTTCCTGGGACAGGAGAGCCTACAATGAGCAGTTCTTC. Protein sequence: CASSSWDRRAYNEQFF.

CDR3 sequence reads: CASSLTGKAQPQHF. The DNA for the CDR3 is TGTGCCAGCAGTTTAACAGGGAAGGCTCAGCCCCAGCATTTT. The chain is built from TRBV7-9 and TRBJ1-5; maybe TRBD1 (6 bases). V dropped 6 bases and J dropped 6 bases, with 15 bases sitting between them. The CDR3 runs to 14 residues. The germline gives CDR1 SEHNR, CDR2 FQNEAQ (reference sequence).

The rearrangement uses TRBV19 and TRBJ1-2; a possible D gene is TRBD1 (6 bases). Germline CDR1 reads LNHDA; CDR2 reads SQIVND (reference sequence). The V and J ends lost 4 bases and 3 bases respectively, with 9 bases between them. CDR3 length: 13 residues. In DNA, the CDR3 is TGTGCCAGTAGTACTACAGGGTACTATGGCTACACCTTC. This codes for CASSTTGYYGYTF.

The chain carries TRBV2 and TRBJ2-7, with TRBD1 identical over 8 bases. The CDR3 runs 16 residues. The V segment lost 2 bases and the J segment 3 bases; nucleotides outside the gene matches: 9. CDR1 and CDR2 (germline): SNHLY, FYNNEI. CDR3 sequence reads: CASSEFSTGTGYEQYF. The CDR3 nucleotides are TGTGCCAGCAGTGAATTTTCCACCGGGACAGGCTACGAGCAGTACTTC.

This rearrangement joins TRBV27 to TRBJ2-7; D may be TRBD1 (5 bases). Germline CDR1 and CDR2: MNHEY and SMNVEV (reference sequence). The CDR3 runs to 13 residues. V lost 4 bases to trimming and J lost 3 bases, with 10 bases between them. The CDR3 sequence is CASSSTAGYEQYF. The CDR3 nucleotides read TGTGCCAGCAGTTCGACAGCAGGCTACGAGCAGTACTTC.

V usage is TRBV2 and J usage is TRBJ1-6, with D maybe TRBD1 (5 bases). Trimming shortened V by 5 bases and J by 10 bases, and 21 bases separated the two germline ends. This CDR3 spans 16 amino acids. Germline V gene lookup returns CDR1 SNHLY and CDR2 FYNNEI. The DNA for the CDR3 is TGTGCCAGCAGTAGATACAGGTCCCCGCAGGGATCACCCCTCCACTTT. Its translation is CASSRYRSPQGSPLHF. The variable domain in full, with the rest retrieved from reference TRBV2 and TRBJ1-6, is EPEVTQTPSHQVTQMGQEVILRCVPISNHLYFYWYRQILGQKVEFLVSFYNNEISEKSEIFDDQFSVERPDGSNFTLKIRSTKLEDSAMYFCASSRYRSPQGSPLHFGNGTRLTVT.

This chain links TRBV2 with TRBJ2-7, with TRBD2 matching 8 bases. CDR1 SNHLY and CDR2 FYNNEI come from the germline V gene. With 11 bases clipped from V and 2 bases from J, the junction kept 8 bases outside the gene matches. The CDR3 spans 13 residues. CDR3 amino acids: CASTGGDTYEQYF. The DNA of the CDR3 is TGTGCCTCCACCGGGGGGGATACCTACGAGCAGTACTTC. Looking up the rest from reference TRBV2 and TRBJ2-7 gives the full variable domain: EPEVTQTPSHQVTQMGQEVILRCVPISNHLYFYWYRQILGQKVEFLVSFYNNEISEKSEIFDDQFSVERPDGSNFTLKIRSTKLEDSAMYFCASTGGDTYEQYFGPGTRLTVT.

CDR3 nucleotides: TGTGCCACCACTAGCGGGAGGGGAAACCAAGAGACCCAGTACTTC. Protein product: CATTSGRGNQETQYF. The chain recombines TRBV25-1 with TRBJ2-5, with 13 bases matching TRBD2. The CDR3 length is 15 residues. Germline V gene sequence: CDR1 MGHDK, CDR2 SYGVNS. Trimming cost V 10 bases and J 0 bases; bases outside gene matches: 5.

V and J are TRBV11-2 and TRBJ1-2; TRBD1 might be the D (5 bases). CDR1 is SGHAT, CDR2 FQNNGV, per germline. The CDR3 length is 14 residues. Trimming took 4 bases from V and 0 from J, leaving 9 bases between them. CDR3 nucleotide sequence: TGTGCCAGCAGCTCGGACATAACTAACTATGGCTACACCTTC. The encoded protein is CASSSDITNYGYTF. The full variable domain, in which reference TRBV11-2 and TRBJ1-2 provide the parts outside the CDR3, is EAGVAQSPRYKIIEKRQSVAFWCNPISGHATLYWYQQILGQGPKLLIQFQNNGVVDDSQLPKDRFSAERLKGVDSTLKIQPAKLEDSAVYLCASSSDITNYGYTFGSGTRLTVV.

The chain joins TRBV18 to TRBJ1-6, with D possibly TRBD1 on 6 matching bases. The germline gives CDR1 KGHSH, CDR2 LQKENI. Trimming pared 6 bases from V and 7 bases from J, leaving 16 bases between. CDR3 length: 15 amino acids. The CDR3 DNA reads TGTGCCAGCTCCCGAGAGGACAGAGTAAATTCACCCCTCCACTTT. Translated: CASSREDRVNSPLHF.

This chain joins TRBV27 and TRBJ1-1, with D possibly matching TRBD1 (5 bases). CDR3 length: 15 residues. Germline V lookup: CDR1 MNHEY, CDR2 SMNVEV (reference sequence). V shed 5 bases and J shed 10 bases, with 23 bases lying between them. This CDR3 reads CASSPTRDYVTVAFF. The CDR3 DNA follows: TGTGCCAGCAGTCCTACCCGGGACTATGTTACAGTAGCTTTCTTT.

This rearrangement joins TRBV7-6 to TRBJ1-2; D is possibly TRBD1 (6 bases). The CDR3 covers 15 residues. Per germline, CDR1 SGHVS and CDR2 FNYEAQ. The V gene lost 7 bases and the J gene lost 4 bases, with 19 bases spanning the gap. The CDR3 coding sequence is TGTGCCAGCACCCTGACCCCGGGACACCCCTATGGCTACACCTTC. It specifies CASTLTPGHPYGYTF. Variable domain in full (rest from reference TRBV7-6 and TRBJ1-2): GAGVSQSPRYKVTKRGQDVALRCDPISGHVSLYWYRQALGQGPEFLTYFNYEAQQDKSGLPNDRFSAERPEGSISTLTIQRTEQRDSAMYRCASTLTPGHPYGYTFGSGTRLTVV.

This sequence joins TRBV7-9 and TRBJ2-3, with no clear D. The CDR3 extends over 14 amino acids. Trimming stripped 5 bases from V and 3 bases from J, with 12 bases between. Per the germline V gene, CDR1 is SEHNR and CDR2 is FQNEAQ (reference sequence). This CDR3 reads CASSPMSLTDTQYF. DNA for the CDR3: TGTGCCAGCAGCCCGATGAGCTTAACAGATACGCAGTATTTT.

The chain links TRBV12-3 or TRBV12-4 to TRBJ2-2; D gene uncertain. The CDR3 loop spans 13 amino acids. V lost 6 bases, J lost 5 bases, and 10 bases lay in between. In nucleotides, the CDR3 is TGTGCCAGCAGCGCCCGGCGGACCGGGGAGCTGTTTTTT. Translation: CASSARRTGELFF.

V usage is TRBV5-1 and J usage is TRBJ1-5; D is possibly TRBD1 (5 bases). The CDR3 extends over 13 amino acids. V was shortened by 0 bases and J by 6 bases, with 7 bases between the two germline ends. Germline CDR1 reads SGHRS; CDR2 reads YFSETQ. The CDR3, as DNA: TGCGCCAGCAGCTTGGTGGGACTTCAGCCCCAGCATTTT. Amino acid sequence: CASSLVGLQPQHF.